This T cell receptor (beta chain) derives from a study of CD8 T cells in ankylosing spondylitis. Study outcomes and limitations: Disease-linked clones were reportedly significantly enriched in matched ankylosing spondylitis synovial fluid. Earlier studies detected some motif variants in reactive arthritis synovial fluid and blood. Seemingly distinctive of ankylosing spondylitis blood was a TCR beta motif formed by eight highly homologous variants. Relatively scarce in peripheral blood, disease-linked clones were CD8+.

This CDR3 contains 14 residues. Germline V gene lookup returns CDR1 MDHEN and CDR2 SYDVKM. V dropped 7 bases and J dropped 5 bases, with 18 bases sitting between them. On this clonotype: Its antigen remains unknown.

One entry per CDR3 protein results from TCRdb running MiXCR on the 5' RACE reads. Of roughly 670,000 distinct CDR3 sequences detected, under 20% appear once; the ten largest clones hold under 20%. The receptor's source is a male donor with ankylosing spondylitis. The chain employs TRBV28 and TRBJ2-7; the D is unclear. Sequencing input: blood, either unsorted or a sorted T cell fraction (not recorded which). CDR3 region: CASTEVRRGHEQYF. CDR3 nucleotide sequence: TGTGCCAGCACAGAGGTGCGGAGAGGCCACGAGCAGTACTTC.